These 5 T cell receptor beta chains came from one sample sequenced in a study of blood T cell repertoires in COVID-19. Sequenced by immunoSEQ multiplex PCR; TCRdb stores in-frame clones only, minus some. This repertoire shows 300,000 to 400,000 clones, 88% found once; its top ten account for approximately 7.4%. Specimen: peripheral blood. These receptors were collected from a woman in her 70s with COVID-19, enrolled during active disease.

The genes are TRBV6-2 or TRBV6-3 and TRBJ2-7, with D unresolved. Per germline, CDR1 MNHEY and CDR2 SVGEGT. CDR3 length: 15 amino acids. Trimming stripped 6 bases from V and 2 bases from J, with 17 bases between. The CDR3, as DNA: TGTGCCAGCAGCCCCCTACAACGGGTACCCTACGAGCAGTACTTC. This translates into CASSPLQRVPYEQYF.

The chain couples TRBV6-2 or TRBV6-3 to TRBJ2-1, with D possibly being TRBD2 (6 bases). The V and J ends lost 2 bases and 3 bases respectively, with 11 bases between them. Germline CDR1 is MNHEY and CDR2 is SVGEGT. The CDR3 contains 15 residues. The CDR3 region has the DNA TGTGCCAGCAGTTACGGGGGGAAAGGCTACAATGAGCAGTTCTTC. It specifies CASSYGGKGYNEQFF.

This chain connects TRBV5-8 to TRBJ1-1; 8 bases match TRBD1. Germline CDR1 and CDR2: SGHTS and YDEGEE. Unmatched junction bases numbered 13, after V lost 7 bases and J lost 8 bases. CDR3 length: 14 amino acids. CDR3 in amino acids: CASSRPGGMAEAFF. The CDR3 DNA is TGTGCCAGCTCCCGTCCAGGGGGCATGGCGGAAGCTTTCTTT.

DNA for the CDR3: TGCGCCAGCAGCTTGGCCATGCAGGCCCCATCGAACACTGAAGCTTTCTTT. It yields the protein CASSLAMQAPSNTEAFF. The chain employs TRBV5-1 and TRBJ1-1; D unclear. CDR3 size: 17 residues. The V and J ends lost 0 bases and 1 base respectively, with 16 bases between them. Germline-derived CDR1 and CDR2 are SGHRS and YFSETQ.

The chain combines TRBV30 with TRBJ1-2; TRBD1 aligns across 8 bases. CDR3 length: 11 amino acids. Germline CDR1 and CDR2: GTSNPN and SVGIG (reference sequence). V dropped 3 bases and J dropped 7; count of bases not matched to a gene: 1. The CDR3 bases are TGTGCCTGGAGGGACAGGGCTGGCTACACCTTC. Encoded protein: CAWRDRAGYTF.